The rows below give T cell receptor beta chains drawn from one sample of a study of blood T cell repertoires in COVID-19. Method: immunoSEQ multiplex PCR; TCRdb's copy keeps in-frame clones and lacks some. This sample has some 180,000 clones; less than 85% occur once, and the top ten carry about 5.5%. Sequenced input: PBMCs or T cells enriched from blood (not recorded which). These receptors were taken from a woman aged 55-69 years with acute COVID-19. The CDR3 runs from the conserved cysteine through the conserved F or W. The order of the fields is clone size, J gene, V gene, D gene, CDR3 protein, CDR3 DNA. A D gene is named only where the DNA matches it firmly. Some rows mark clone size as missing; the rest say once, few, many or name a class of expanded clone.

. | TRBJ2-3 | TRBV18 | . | CASSRADTQYF | TGTGCCAGCTCCCGTGCGGATACGCAGTATTTT
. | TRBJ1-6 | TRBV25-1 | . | CASSDWEGITLHF | TGTGCCAGCAGTGATTGGGAGGGAATCACCCTCCACTTT
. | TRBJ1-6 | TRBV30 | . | CAWSVGPGGSPLHF | TGTGCCTGGAGTGTAGGTCCGGGGGGTTCACCCCTCCACTTT
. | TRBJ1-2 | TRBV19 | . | CASSRIEVGGDGYTF | TGTGCCAGTAGTAGAATCGAGGTAGGGGGTGATGGCTACACCTTC
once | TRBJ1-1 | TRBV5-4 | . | CASILDRMSNTEAFF | .
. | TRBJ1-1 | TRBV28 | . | CASRIQGLNTEAFF | TGTGCCAGCAGGATACAGGGCCTTAACACTGAAGCTTTCTTT
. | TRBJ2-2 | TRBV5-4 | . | CASSLGTPNTGELFF | TGTGCCAGCAGCCTCGGGACACCGAACACCGGGGAGCTGTTTTTT
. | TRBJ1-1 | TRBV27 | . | CASREVMNTEAFF | TGTGCCAGCCGGGAGGTAATGAACACTGAAGCTTTCTTT
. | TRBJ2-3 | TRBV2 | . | CASKRLVYLVTQYF | TGTGCCAGCAAAAGACTAGTTTACCTAGTTACGCAGTATTTT
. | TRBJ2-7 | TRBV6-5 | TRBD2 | CASIPGSGRGYEQYF | TGTGCCAGCATCCCGGGGAGCGGGAGGGGTTACGAGCAGTACTTC
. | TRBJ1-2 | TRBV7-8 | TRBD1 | CASSRGTGVENYGYTF | TGTGCCAGCAGCCGCGGGACAGGGGTCGAAAACTATGGCTACACCTTC
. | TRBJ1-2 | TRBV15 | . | CATSREVSNYGYTF | TGTGCCACCAGCAGAGAAGTCAGTAACTATGGCTACACCTTC
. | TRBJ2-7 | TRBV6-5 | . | CASTWGGKAREQYF | TGTGCCAGCACGTGGGGCGGCAAGGCTCGCGAGCAGTACTTC
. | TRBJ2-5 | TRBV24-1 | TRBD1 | CATSERQGPQETQYF | TGTGCCACCAGTGAACGACAGGGTCCGCAAGAGACCCAGTACTTC
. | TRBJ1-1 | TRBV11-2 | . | CASTPNGLRAFF | TGTGCCAGCACACCAAACGGCCTGAGGGCTTTCTTT
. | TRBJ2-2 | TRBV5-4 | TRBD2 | CASSPGGENTGELFF | TGTGCCAGCAGCCCGGGGGGGGAAAACACCGGGGAGCTGTTTTTT
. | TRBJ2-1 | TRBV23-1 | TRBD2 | CASKPPGLALNEQFF | TGCGCCAGCAAGCCCCCGGGACTAGCCCTCAATGAGCAGTTCTTC
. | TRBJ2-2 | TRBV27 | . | CASSLRWAGSGTGELFF | TGTGCCAGCAGTTTGCGATGGGCGGGGTCGGGCACCGGGGAGCTGTTTTTT
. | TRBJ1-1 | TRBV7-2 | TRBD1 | CASSLNSGQLNTEAFF | TGTGCCAGCAGCTTAAACTCGGGACAGCTGAACACTGAAGCTTTCTTT
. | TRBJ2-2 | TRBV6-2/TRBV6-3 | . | CASSSNSRSGHNTGELFF | TGTGCCAGCAGTTCCAACTCGCGAAGCGGGCACAACACCGGGGAGCTGTTTTTT
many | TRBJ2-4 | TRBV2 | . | CASTSPRDIQYF | TGTGCCAGCACCTCCCCCCGGGACATTCAGTACTTC
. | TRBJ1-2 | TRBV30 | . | CAARTPNYGYTF | TGTGCCGCAAGGACACCCAACTATGGCTACACCTTC
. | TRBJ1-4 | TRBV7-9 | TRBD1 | CASSLVGTGGNEKLFF | TGTGCCAGCAGCTTAGTAGGGACAGGTGGTAATGAAAAACTGTTTTTT
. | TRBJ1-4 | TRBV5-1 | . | CASKAAPHTGREKLFF | TGCGCCAGCAAGGCTGCCCCGCATACAGGAAGGGAAAAACTGTTTTTT
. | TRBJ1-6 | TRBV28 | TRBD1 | CASSSPGTGRHSPLHF | TGTGCCAGCAGTTCCCCCGGGACAGGGCGGCATTCACCCCTCCACTTT
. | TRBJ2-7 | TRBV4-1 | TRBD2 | CASSPRASGNGGSYEQYF | TGCGCCAGCAGCCCTCGGGCTAGCGGGAATGGAGGGTCCTACGAGCAGTACTTC
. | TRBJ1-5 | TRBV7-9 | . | CASSAGDQPQHF | TGTGCCAGCAGCGCAGGGGATCAGCCCCAGCATTTT
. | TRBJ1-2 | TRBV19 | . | CASSIVPSYGYTF | TGTGCCAGTAGTATAGTCCCGTCCTATGGCTACACCTTC
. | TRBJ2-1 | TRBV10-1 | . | CASSDPRGRGDEQFF | TGCGCCAGCAGTGACCCGCGGGGCCGCGGCGATGAGCAGTTCTTC
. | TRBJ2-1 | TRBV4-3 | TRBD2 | CASSQDLLAGGGHNEQFF | TGCGCCAGCAGCCAAGATCTGCTAGCGGGGGGCGGGCACAATGAGCAGTTCTTC
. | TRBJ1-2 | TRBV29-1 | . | CSVDSGVYGYTF | TGCAGCGTTGATTCCGGGGTTTATGGCTACACCTTC